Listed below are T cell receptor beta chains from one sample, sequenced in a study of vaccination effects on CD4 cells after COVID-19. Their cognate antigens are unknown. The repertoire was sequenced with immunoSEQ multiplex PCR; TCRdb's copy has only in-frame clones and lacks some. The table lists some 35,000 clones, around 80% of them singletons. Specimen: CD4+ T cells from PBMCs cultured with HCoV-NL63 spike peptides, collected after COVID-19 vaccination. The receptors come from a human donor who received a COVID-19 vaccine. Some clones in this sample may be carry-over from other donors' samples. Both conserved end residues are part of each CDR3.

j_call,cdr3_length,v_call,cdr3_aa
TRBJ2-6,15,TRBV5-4,CASTWKGSGANVLTF
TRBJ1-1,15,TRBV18,CASSPASRKNTEAFF
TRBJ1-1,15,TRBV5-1,CASSLGGGINTEAFF
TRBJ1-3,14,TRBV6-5,CASGRGQYGNTIYF
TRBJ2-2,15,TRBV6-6,CASSYSGKVAGELFF
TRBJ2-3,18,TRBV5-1,CASSLGGTGFHGTDTQYF
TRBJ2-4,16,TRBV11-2,CASSTGQVLAKNIQYF
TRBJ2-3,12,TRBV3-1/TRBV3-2,CASSHLDSAQYF
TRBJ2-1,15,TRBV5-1,CASSPRDKTYNEQFF
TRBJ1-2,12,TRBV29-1,CSVEWVEYGYTF
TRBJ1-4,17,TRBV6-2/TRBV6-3,CASSPLVGGQTNEKLFF
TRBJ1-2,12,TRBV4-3,CASSLISGAYTF
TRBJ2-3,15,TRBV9,CASSVPTGATDTQYF
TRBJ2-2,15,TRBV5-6,CASSLLAGGTGELFF
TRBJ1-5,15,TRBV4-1,CASSQPDSSNQPQHF
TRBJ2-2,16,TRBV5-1,CASSPGTGGKTGELFF
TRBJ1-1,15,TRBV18,CASSPDRIPNTEAFF
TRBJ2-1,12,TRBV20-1,CSASTAANEQFF
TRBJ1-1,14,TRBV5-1,CASSVGPRGTEAFF
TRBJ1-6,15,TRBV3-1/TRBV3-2,CASTSGGGKNSPLHF
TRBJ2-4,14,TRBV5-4,CASSNRGGKNIQYF
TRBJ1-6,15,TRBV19,CASSSSGTNNSPLHF
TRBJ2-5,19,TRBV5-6,CASSPDRWVAGVIQETQYF
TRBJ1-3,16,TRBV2,CASTPIGFRSGNTIYF
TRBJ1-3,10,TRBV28,CASSGNTIYF
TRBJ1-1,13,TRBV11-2,CASSLMRNTEAFF
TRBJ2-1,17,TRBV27,CASSLYFLGLQPKEQFF
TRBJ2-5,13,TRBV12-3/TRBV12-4,CASSPDRAETQYF
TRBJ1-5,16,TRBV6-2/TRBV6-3,CASSSRPGDTNQPQHF
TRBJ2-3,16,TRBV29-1,CSVGLVTGGRTDTQYF
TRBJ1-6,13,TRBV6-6,CASRRQYNSPLHF
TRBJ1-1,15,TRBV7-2,CASSLRSEGAREAFF
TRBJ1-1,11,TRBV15,CATRGLAEAFF
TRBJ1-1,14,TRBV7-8,CASNSAASGTEAFF
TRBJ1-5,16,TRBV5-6,CASSLRAGGSNQPQHF
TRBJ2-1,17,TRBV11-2,CASSHPHRGLSYNEQFF
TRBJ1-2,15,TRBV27,CASSHRSGTDYGYTF
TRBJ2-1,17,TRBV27,CASSLQRHTLYYNEQFF
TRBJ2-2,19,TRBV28,CASRLGLAGGKGNTGELFF
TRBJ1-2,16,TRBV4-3,CASSQGSLTVNYGYTF
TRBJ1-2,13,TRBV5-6,CASSPDRNYGYTF
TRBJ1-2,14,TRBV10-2,CASSEARQGLGYTF
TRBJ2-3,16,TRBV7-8,CASSFGRGLAGDTQYF
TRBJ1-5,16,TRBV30,CAWSVLGRVGNQPQHF
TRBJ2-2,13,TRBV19,CASSNRGTGELFF
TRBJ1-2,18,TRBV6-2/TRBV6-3,CASSFLGGQGSANYGYTF
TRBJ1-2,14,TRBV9,CASSVAVGNYGYTF
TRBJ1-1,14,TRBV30,CAWSSNREFTEAFF
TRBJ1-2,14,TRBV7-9,CASSLSGGMGGYTF
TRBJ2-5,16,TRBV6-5,CASSYSELAGPETQYF